Each of the 21 T cell receptor beta chains below was sequenced from the same sample in a study of vaccination and CD4 T cells after COVID-19. Which antigens these TCRs recognize remains unknown. The treatment here: approximately 9-day PBMC culture with coronavirus spike peptide pools or control peptides (ViraFEST assay). Sequenced with the Oncomine TCR Beta short-read assay was DNA taken from cultured CD4+ T cells. TCRdb independently ran MiXCR on the PCR reads; one entry per CDR3 protein. The repertoire holds 15,000 to 20,000 distinct CDR3 sequences, with roughly 40% as singletons. Sequenced here: CD4+ T cells from blood, cultured in vitro, sampled after SARS-CoV-2 vaccination. These receptors all stem from a human donor who had recovered from COVID-19.

The chain uses TRBV20-1 and TRBJ1-2, with 10 bases that match TRBD1. The CDR3 length is 15 residues. The V gene end was trimmed by 1 base and the J gene end by 7 bases; junction bases not matched to a gene: 9. Germline CDR1 reads DFQATT; CDR2 reads SNEGSKA (reference sequence). CDR3 bases: TGCAGTGCTAGAGTGTACGGACAGGGGGAAACTGGCTACACCTTC. As protein: CSARVYGQGETGYTF.

V usage is TRBV12-3 or TRBV12-4 and J usage is TRBJ1-3; D is possibly TRBD1 (5 bases). V lost 5 bases to trimming and J lost 4 bases, with 18 bases between them. This CDR3 is built from 16 residues. The CDR3: CASSGPQGGYGNTIYF. In DNA form, the CDR3 reads TGTGCCAGCAGTGGCCCTCAGGGAGGGTACGGAAACACCATATATTTT.

This rearrangement joins TRBV28 to TRBJ1-4; the D is unclear. CDR1 and CDR2 (germline): MDHEN, SYDVKM. The CDR3 length is 14 residues. Trimming removed 3 bases at V and 8 bases at J, with 13 bases between. CDR3 sequence reads: CASSFNGVGEKLFF. CDR3 in DNA: TGTGCCAGCAGTTTTAACGGGGTAGGGGAAAAACTGTTTTTT.

The V call is TRBV6-5, the J call TRBJ2-1; 10 positions agree with TRBD2. The CDR3 runs 15 residues. Trimming cost V 4 bases and J 5 bases; bases outside gene matches: 5. Germline-derived CDR1 and CDR2 are MNHEY and SVGAGI. DNA for the CDR3: TGTGCCAGCAGTTTTGGACTAGCGGCTAACAATGAGCAGTTCTTC. It yields the protein CASSFGLAANNEQFF.

This clonotype was seen more than once but under ten times. The V and J genes are TRBV20-1 and TRBJ1-1; 9 bases map to TRBD1. Germline assignment: CDR1 DFQATT and CDR2 SNEGSKA (reference sequence). V lost 2 bases, J lost 3 bases, and 1 base stayed unmatched. The CDR3 loop spans 13 amino acids. The CDR3 sequence: CSARYRGHTEAFF. The CDR3 bases are TGCAGTGCTAGATACAGGGGGCACACTGAAGCTTTCTTT.

J is TRBJ1-3 and V is TRBV7-2, with D perhaps TRBD1 (5 bases). The CDR3 covers 13 residues. The V gene's germline CDR1 is SGHTA and CDR2 FQGNSA. Trimming removed 3 bases from V and 8 bases from J, with 11 bases in between. The DNA of the CDR3 is TGTGCCAGCAGCTTCCAGGGTTACTACACCATATATTTT. This codes for CASSFQGYYTIYF.

The genes are TRBV5-4 and TRBJ2-2, with TRBD1 identical over 10 bases. Germline V gene data show CDR1 as SGHNT and CDR2 as YYREEE (reference sequence). This CDR3 is 17 amino acids long. V gave up 4 bases and J gave up 4 bases; unmatched junction bases: 10. The CDR3 DNA reads TGTGCCAGCAGCCCTCCCGGGACAGGGGTTATCACCGGGGAGCTGTTTTTT. It is translated as CASSPPGTGVITGELFF.

The V gene is TRBV10-3, the J gene TRBJ1-1, with 8 bases that match TRBD1. The trim removed 4 bases at V and 4 bases at J, leaving 11 bases unmatched. Per the germline V gene, CDR1 is ENHRY and CDR2 is SYGVKD. This CDR3 region has 16 residues. The CDR3 DNA is TGTGCCATCAGTGGTAAAGGACAGGGAGGTTTCACTGAAGCTTTCTTT. Protein: CAISGKGQGGFTEAFF.

This clonotype occurred a few times. DNA of the CDR3: TGTGCCAGCAATAGTTACGGGACAGGTTCGGGCAATCAGCCCCAGCATTTT. Translating gives CASNSYGTGSGNQPQHF. The chain couples TRBV6-2 or TRBV6-3 to TRBJ1-5, with 8 bases matching TRBD1. This CDR3 has 17 amino acids. With 7 bases clipped from V and 2 bases from J, the junction kept 13 bases outside the gene matches. CDR1 and CDR2 from the germline V gene are MNHEY and SVGEGT.

The CDR3 coding sequence is TGTGCCAGCAGTTTCCGGCTAGCGGGCTACAATGAGCAGTTCTTC. Translated, it gives CASSFRLAGYNEQFF. V usage is TRBV12-3 or TRBV12-4 and J usage is TRBJ2-1; 8 nucleotides agree with TRBD2. The V segment lost 3 bases and the J segment 3 bases; nucleotides outside the gene matches: 4. The CDR3 is 15 amino acids.

CDR3 sequence: CASSKWAQAFNEKLFF. CDR3 nucleotide sequence: TGTGCCAGCAGCAAATGGGCCCAGGCGTTTAATGAAAAACTGTTTTTT. This chain links TRBV21-1 with TRBJ1-4. TRBV21-1 constitutes a pseudogene. The CDR3 is 16 amino acids.

The table lists this clonotype with a few counts. The chain recombines TRBV20-1 with TRBJ2-7; D uncertain. The CDR3 has 15 residues. Germline CDR1 is DFQATT and CDR2 is SNEGSKA (reference sequence). V lost 0 bases and J lost 0, with 12 bases in between. The CDR3: CSARESAASSYEQYF. The CDR3 nucleotides read TGCAGTGCTAGAGAATCCGCGGCCAGCTCCTACGAGCAGTACTTC.

This clonotype was seen only once. This rearrangement joins TRBV28 to TRBJ2-3; TRBD2 matches 11 bases. The CDR3 extends over 16 amino acids. Germline CDR1 reads MDHEN; CDR2 reads SYDVKM. With 5 bases clipped from V and 0 bases from J, the junction kept 4 bases outside the gene matches. CDR3 nucleotide sequence: TGTGCCAGCAGTGGGGGGACTAGCGGAAGCACAGATACGCAGTATTTT. It yields the protein CASSGGTSGSTDTQYF.

The DNA for the CDR3 is TGTGCCAGCAGCTTAGAGCCCTCTGGAAACACCATATATTTT. Its translation is CASSLEPSGNTIYF. The gene calls are TRBV7-6 and TRBJ1-3, with D unresolved. CDR3 length: 14 residues. Deletions cut 1 base from V and 0 bases from J, with 4 bases between. In germline, CDR1 is SGHVS, CDR2 FNYEAQ.

This clonotype has just one count. V is TRBV7-2 and J is TRBJ1-1, with D perhaps matching TRBD1 (5 bases). Germline V lookup: CDR1 SGHTA, CDR2 FQGNSA. Deletions cut 2 bases from V and 0 bases from J, with 13 bases between. The CDR3 totals 16 residues. The CDR3 sequence is CASSLSRTGLNTEAFF. DNA for the CDR3: TGTGCCAGCAGCTTATCGAGAACAGGCTTGAACACTGAAGCTTTCTTT.

J is TRBJ2-7 and V is TRBV12-3 or TRBV12-4; no firm D call. V was cut by 4 bases and J by 4 bases, with 14 bases left in between. There are 14 residues in the CDR3. In nucleotides, the CDR3 is TGTGCCAGCAGTTCCCCCGGAGTAGGATACGAGCAGTACTTC. Translated: CASSSPGVGYEQYF.

The V and J genes are TRBV19 and TRBJ2-2; D is perhaps TRBD1 (5 bases). CDR1 and CDR2 from the germline V gene are LNHDA and SQIVND (reference sequence). This CDR3 has 16 residues. Trimming pared 0 bases from V and 5 bases from J, leaving 13 bases between. In nucleotides, the CDR3 is TGTGCCAGTAGTATAGAGGCAGGGTTCCGTACCGGGGAGCTGTTTTTT. It specifies CASSIEAGFRTGELFF.

The V gene is TRBV29-1, the J gene TRBJ2-3, with 12 bases identical to TRBD2. Germline V gene lookup returns CDR1 SQVTM and CDR2 ANQGSEA. Trimming removed 4 bases from V and 4 bases from J; junction bases left unmatched: 9. This CDR3 comprises 16 residues. The CDR3 bases are TGCAGCGTTGTGTCTAGCGGGGGGGCGGGTCCAGATACGCAGTATTTT. This gives the protein CSVVSSGGAGPDTQYF.

The rearrangement links TRBV7-3 to TRBJ1-2; the D is unclear. V gave up 5 bases and J gave up 8 bases, with 21 bases separating them. CDR3 length: 15 amino acids. Germline CDR1 SGHTA, CDR2 FQGTGA. The CDR3 is CASSGTITDREGYTF. DNA for the CDR3: TGTGCCAGCAGCGGAACCATAACGGACCGGGAGGGCTACACCTTC.

This rearrangement joins TRBV7-2 to TRBJ1-6, with 8 bases matching TRBD1. Per the germline V gene, CDR1 is SGHTA and CDR2 is FQGNSA. The CDR3 length is 19 residues. The V gene end was trimmed by 0 bases and the J gene end by 1 base; junction bases not matched to a gene: 8. This CDR3 reads CASSLAPGQGSSYNSPLHF. As DNA, the CDR3 is TGTGCCAGCAGCTTAGCCCCAGGACAGGGAAGTTCCTATAATTCACCCCTCCACTTT.

This clonotype was counted only a few times. The chain employs TRBV15 and TRBJ2-5; 9 positions match TRBD1. V gave up 5 bases and J gave up 5 bases; unmatched junction bases: 9. Germline V gene lookup returns CDR1 LNHNV and CDR2 YYDKDF (reference sequence). The CDR3 spans 15 residues. CDR3 sequence: CATSGGQGISETQYF. CDR3 coding DNA: TGTGCCACCAGCGGTGGACAGGGGATTTCGGAGACCCAGTACTTC.